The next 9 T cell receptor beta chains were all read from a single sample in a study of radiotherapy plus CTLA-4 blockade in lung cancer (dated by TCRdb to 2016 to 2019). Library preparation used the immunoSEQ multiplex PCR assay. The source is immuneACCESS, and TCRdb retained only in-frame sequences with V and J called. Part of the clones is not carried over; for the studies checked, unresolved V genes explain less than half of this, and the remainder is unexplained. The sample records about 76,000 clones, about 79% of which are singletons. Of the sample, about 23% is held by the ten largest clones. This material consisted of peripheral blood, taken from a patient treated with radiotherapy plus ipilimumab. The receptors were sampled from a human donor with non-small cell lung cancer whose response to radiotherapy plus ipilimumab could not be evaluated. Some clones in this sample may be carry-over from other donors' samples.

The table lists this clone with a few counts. This chain's CDR3 is CASSPYTDEKLFF. CDR3 bases: TGTGCCAGCAGCCCCTACACAGATGAAAAACTGTTTTTT. The V gene is TRBV9, the J gene TRBJ1-4, with D hard to call. Trimming stripped 4 bases from V and 6 bases from J, with 10 bases between. This CDR3 spans 13 amino acids. The germline gives CDR1 SGDLS, CDR2 YYNGEE. The variable domain in full, completed from reference TRBV9 and TRBJ1-4, reads DSGVTQTPKHLITATGQRVTLRCSPRSGDLSVYWYQQSLDQGLQFLIQYYNGEERAKGNILERFSAQQFPDLHSELNLSSLELGDSALYFCASSPYTDEKLFFGSGTQLSVL.

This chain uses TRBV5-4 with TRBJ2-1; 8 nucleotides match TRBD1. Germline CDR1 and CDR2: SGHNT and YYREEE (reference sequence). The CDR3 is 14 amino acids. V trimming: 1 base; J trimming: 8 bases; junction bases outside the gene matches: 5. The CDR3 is CASSLSTGADEQFF. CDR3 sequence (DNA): TGTGCCAGCAGCTTGTCGACAGGGGCGGATGAGCAGTTCTTC.

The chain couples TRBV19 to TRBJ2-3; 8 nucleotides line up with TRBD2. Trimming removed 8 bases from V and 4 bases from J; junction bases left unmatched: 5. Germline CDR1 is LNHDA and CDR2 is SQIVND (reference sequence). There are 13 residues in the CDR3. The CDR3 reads CASRRGAADTQYF. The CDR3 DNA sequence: TGTGCCAGTCGGCGGGGGGCCGCAGATACGCAGTATTTT.

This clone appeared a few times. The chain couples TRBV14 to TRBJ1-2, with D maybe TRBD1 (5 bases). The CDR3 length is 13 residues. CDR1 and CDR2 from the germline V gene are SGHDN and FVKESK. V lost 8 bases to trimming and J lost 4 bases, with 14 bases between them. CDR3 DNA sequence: TGTGCCAGCGCCAGCGGGACGGGCTATGGCTACACCTTC. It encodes CASASGTGYGYTF.

CDR3 bases: TGTGCCATCAGTGGGTCACAGGGGGCGGCGGGCACTGAAGCTTTCTTT. Translating it yields CAISGSQGAAGTEAFF. The chain combines TRBV10-3 with TRBJ1-1; TRBD1 agrees at 9 bases. Germline values: CDR1 ENHRY, CDR2 SYGVKD. J gave up 4 bases and V 4 bases, and 10 bases lay outside the gene matches. This CDR3 is built from 16 residues.

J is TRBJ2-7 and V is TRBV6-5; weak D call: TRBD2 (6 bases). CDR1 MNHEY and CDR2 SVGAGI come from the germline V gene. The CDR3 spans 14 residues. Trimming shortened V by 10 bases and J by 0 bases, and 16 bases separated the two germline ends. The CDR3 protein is CATTAAGFSYEQYF. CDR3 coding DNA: TGTGCCACGACAGCGGCGGGATTCTCCTACGAGCAGTACTTC.

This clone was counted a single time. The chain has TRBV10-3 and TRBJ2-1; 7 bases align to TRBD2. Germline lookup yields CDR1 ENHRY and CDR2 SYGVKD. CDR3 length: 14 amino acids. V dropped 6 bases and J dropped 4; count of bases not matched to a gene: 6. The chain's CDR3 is CAISPGLPYNEQFF. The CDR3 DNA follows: TGTGCCATCAGCCCGGGACTACCATACAATGAGCAGTTCTTC.

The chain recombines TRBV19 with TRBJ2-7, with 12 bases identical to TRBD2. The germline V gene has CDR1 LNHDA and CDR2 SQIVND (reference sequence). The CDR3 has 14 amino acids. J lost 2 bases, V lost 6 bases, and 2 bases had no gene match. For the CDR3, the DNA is TGTGCCAGTAGGACTAGCGGGGGTCCCTACGAGCAGTACTTC. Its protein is CASRTSGGPYEQYF.

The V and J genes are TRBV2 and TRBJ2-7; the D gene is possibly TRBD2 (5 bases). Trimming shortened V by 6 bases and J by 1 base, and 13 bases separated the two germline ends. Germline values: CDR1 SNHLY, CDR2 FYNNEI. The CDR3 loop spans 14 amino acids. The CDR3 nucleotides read TGTGCCAGCAGCCCCAGCGGCTTATCCTACGAGCAGTACTTC. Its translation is CASSPSGLSYEQYF. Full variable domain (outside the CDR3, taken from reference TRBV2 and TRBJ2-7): EPEVTQTPSHQVTQMGQEVILRCVPISNHLYFYWYRQILGQKVEFLVSFYNNEISEKSEIFDDQFSVERPDGSNFTLKIRSTKLEDSAMYFCASSPSGLSYEQYFGPGTRLTVT.